These 30 T cell receptor beta chains came from one sample sequenced in a study of shared clonotypes between healthy human individuals. This table comes from immunoSEQ multiplex PCR, and its TCRdb copy is limited to in-frame clones, with some not included. The repertoire holds roughly 2,000,000 clones, about 93% seen once, with around 1.7% in the top ten. CD8 cells regarded as naive lacked CD45RO, were positively chosen for CCR7, and omitted terminally differentiated effector memory CD45RA+ cells. Sequenced material: naive CD8+ T cells from PBMCs. These receptor sequences come from a man aged 18 to 30 in good health. Some clones in this sample may be carry-over from other donors' samples.

V gene TRBV28 combines with J gene TRBJ1-2; a weak D match, TRBD1 (5 bases). V was shortened by 5 bases and J by 4 bases, with 20 bases between the two germline ends. CDR3 length: 16 residues. Germline V gene sequence: CDR1 MDHEN, CDR2 SYDVKM. CDR3 nucleotides: TGTGCCAGCAGTGACGTCCAATTCAGGGAACCCTATGGCTACACCTTC. This sequence encodes CASSDVQFREPYGYTF.

V is TRBV10-3 and J is TRBJ2-1; 8 bases align to TRBD2. After removal of 4 bases from V and 7 bases from J, the junction contained 12 bases not matched to a gene. Germline V gene lookup returns CDR1 ENHRY and CDR2 SYGVKD. The CDR3 sequence is 16 residues long. DNA for the CDR3: TGTGCCATCAGTGGCGAGACGGCGGGAGGTTGGAATGAGCAGTTCTTC. Its translation is CAISGETAGGWNEQFF.

The V and J genes are TRBV19 and TRBJ2-7; the match to TRBD2 covers 7 bases. Per the germline V gene, CDR1 is LNHDA and CDR2 is SQIVND (reference sequence). Trimming cost V 3 bases and J 0 bases; bases outside gene matches: 5. This CDR3 contains 15 residues. CDR3 sequence: CASSILADYSYEQYF. The CDR3 DNA is TGTGCCAGTAGTATTCTAGCGGACTACTCCTACGAGCAGTACTTC.

The chain carries TRBV11-2 and TRBJ2-2, with D hard to call. Germline values: CDR1 SGHAT, CDR2 FQNNGV. The CDR3 is 15 amino acids. V dropped 2 bases and J dropped 5 bases, with 12 bases sitting between them. The DNA for the CDR3 is TGTGCCAGCAGCTTATCAGTTAGGCAGACCGGGGAGCTGTTTTTT. Translating gives CASSLSVRQTGELFF.

The chain is built from TRBV27 and TRBJ2-4; tentatively, D is TRBD1 or TRBD2 (6 bases each). The germline V and J ends were trimmed by 5 bases and 1 base, with 15 bases remaining between them. This CDR3 contains 16 residues. CDR1 is MNHEY and CDR2 is SMNVEV in the germline V gene (reference sequence). CDR3 DNA: TGTGCCAGCAGTCAACCGGGGGCCGGGGCCAAAAACATTCAGTACTTC. As protein: CASSQPGAGAKNIQYF.

The chain links TRBV27 to TRBJ2-7; a possible D gene is TRBD2 (6 bases). CDR3 length equals 16 residues. With 0 bases removed from V and 2 bases from J, the gap between germline ends came to 14 bases. CDR1 MNHEY and CDR2 SMNVEV come from the germline V gene (reference sequence). The chain's CDR3 is CASSLSSGVLTYEQYF. The CDR3 nucleotides are TGTGCCAGCAGTTTATCGTCGGGGGTACTGACCTACGAGCAGTACTTC.

The chain is built from TRBV6-5 and TRBJ2-1, with D uncertain. The ends were cut back, 2 bases at V and 10 bases at J, with 9 bases in the middle. CDR3 length equals 12 residues. Germline CDR1 is MNHEY and CDR2 is SVGAGI. CDR3: CASSYAVGEQFF. The CDR3 bases are TGTGCCAGCAGTTACGCGGTCGGGGAGCAGTTCTTC.

J is TRBJ2-7 and V is TRBV7-9; possibly TRBD1 or TRBD2 for D (5 bases each). The germline gives CDR1 SEHNR, CDR2 FQNEAQ (reference sequence). The CDR3 is 15 amino acids. The V gene lost 0 bases and the J gene lost 3 bases, with 12 bases spanning the gap. In DNA, the CDR3 is TGTGCCAGCAGCTTAGCGACCGGGACCCTCTACGAGCAGTACTTC. This gives the protein CASSLATGTLYEQYF.

Only one count was recorded for this clone. The chain combines TRBV5-1 with TRBJ2-2, with D possibly TRBD1 on 5 matching bases. Germline V gives CDR1 SGHRS, CDR2 YFSETQ. The CDR3 extends over 15 amino acids. With 1 base removed from V and 10 bases from J, the gap between germline ends came to 17 bases. CDR3 coding DNA: TGCGCCAGCAGCTTGAGGGGAAGCCCTGGTGAGGAGCTGTTTTTT. Its translation: CASSLRGSPGEELFF.

The chain has TRBV29-1 and TRBJ1-1; no definite D call. The CDR3 extends over 11 amino acids. V lost 4 bases, J lost 1 base, and 4 bases lay in between. From germline, CDR1 is SQVTM and CDR2 ANQGSEA. CDR3 loop: CSVAQNTEAFF. In DNA, the CDR3 is TGCAGCGTTGCACAGAACACTGAAGCTTTCTTT.

The chain carries TRBV7-9 and TRBJ2-6, with 7 bases lining up with TRBD1. Unmatched junction bases numbered 9, after V lost 5 bases and J lost 2 bases. Germline loops: CDR1 SEHNR, CDR2 FQNEAQ (reference sequence). This CDR3 comprises 17 residues. CDR3 coding DNA: TGTGCCAGCAGCACTCGACAGGGACGGGCTGGGGCCAACGTCCTGACTTTC. It encodes CASSTRQGRAGANVLTF.

V gene TRBV7-9 combines with J gene TRBJ2-2; D might be TRBD2 (5 bases). Germline V gene data show CDR1 as SEHNR and CDR2 as FQNEAQ (reference sequence). V gave up 4 bases and J gave up 4 bases, with 16 bases separating them. CDR3 length equals 16 residues. In DNA form, the CDR3 reads TGTGCCAGCAGCTCCCTGAGGGAGAGCGGCACCGGGGAGCTGTTTTTT. It yields the protein CASSSLRESGTGELFF.

The chain joins TRBV19 to TRBJ2-1; 12 nucleotides match TRBD2. Trimming took 8 bases from V and 10 from J; bases not matched to a gene: 15. In germline, CDR1 is LNHDA, CDR2 SQIVND (reference sequence). This CDR3 region has 16 residues. CDR3 sequence: CASLSSTSGSVGEQFF. Here the CDR3 DNA reads TGTGCCAGTTTATCATCGACTAGCGGGAGTGTTGGCGAGCAGTTCTTC.

The rearrangement joins TRBV27 to TRBJ2-7; unclear D gene. V was shortened by 6 bases and J by 4 bases, with 16 bases between the two germline ends. This CDR3 spans 14 amino acids. Germline V gives CDR1 MNHEY, CDR2 SMNVEV (reference sequence). CDR3 in DNA: TGTGCCAGCAGCCGGTGGGGTACTCCGTACGAGCAGTACTTC. This codes for CASSRWGTPYEQYF.

In regard to this clone: A junction end diverges from the germline sequence, so it may reflect a read error. The chain carries TRBV30 and TRBJ2-7; D unresolved. The CDR3 consists of 13 residues. Germline values: CDR1 GTSNPN, CDR2 SVGIG (reference sequence). The CDR3 loop reads CAWNAELSSEQYF. CDR3 bases: TGTGCCTGGAATGCGGAGCTCTCCTCCGAGCAGTACTTC.

The chain uses TRBV5-1 and TRBJ2-5; TRBD1 agrees at 9 bases. Germline values: CDR1 SGHRS, CDR2 YFSETQ. After removal of 3 bases from V and 3 bases from J, the junction contained 6 bases not matched to a gene. The CDR3 consists of 15 residues. CDR3 protein: CASSSYRTGEETQYF. In DNA, the CDR3 is TGCGCCAGCAGCTCCTACAGGACAGGGGAAGAGACCCAGTACTTC.

This chain links TRBV12-5 with TRBJ1-2; D might be TRBD1 (6 bases). Germline V CDR1 and CDR2: LGHNT, FRNRAP. Trimming pared 3 bases from V and 8 bases from J, leaving 10 bases between. The CDR3 contains 12 residues. This CDR3 is CASGLGGLGYTF. CDR3 nucleotides: TGTGCTAGTGGTTTAGGGGGTCTCGGCTACACCTTC.

The rearrangement links TRBV30 to TRBJ2-7, with no clear D. There are 13 residues in the CDR3. CDR1 and CDR2 from the germline V gene are GTSNPN and SVGIG (reference sequence). Deletions cut 0 bases from V and 3 bases from J, with 9 bases between. CDR3 DNA: TGTGCCTGGAGTGTGGGTACCCGCTACGAGCAGTACTTC. This sequence encodes CAWSVGTRYEQYF.

J is TRBJ2-3 and V is TRBV6-1; 10 positions match TRBD1. The junction had 5 bases not matched to a gene; V was cut back by 3 bases and J by 2 bases. The CDR3 consists of 16 residues. Germline V CDR1 and CDR2: MNHNS, SASEGT. CDR3 coding DNA: TGTGCCAGCAGTGAGACAGGGGGCGAATCCACAGATACGCAGTATTTT. The encoded protein is CASSETGGESTDTQYF.

The genes are TRBV11-2 and TRBJ2-1; D call uncertain. Germline-derived CDR1 and CDR2 are SGHAT and FQNNGV. The CDR3 is 16 residues long. Trimming stripped 1 base from V and 2 bases from J, with 12 bases between. CDR3 region: CASSLGSAGPYNEQFF. The CDR3 DNA sequence: TGTGCCAGCAGCTTAGGCTCGGCAGGCCCCTACAATGAGCAGTTCTTC.

The gene calls are TRBV4-2 and TRBJ1-5, with D uncertain. The CDR3 spans 16 residues. Trimming stripped 0 bases from V and 7 bases from J, with 16 bases between. Per the germline V gene, CDR1 is LGHNA and CDR2 is YNFKEQ. The CDR3 bases are TGTGCCAGCAGCCAAGAGGTATATAAGGGAAACCAGCCCCAGCATTTT. This sequence encodes CASSQEVYKGNQPQHF.

The CDR3 spells CASSRTSHTYNEQFF. The CDR3 bases are TGCGCCAGCAGCCGGACTAGTCATACCTACAATGAGCAGTTCTTC. This chain connects TRBV4-3 to TRBJ2-1, with TRBD2 identical over 7 bases. Germline V CDR1 and CDR2: LGHNA, YSLEER. V shed 4 bases, J shed 2 bases, and the junction held 5 bases outside the gene matches. The CDR3 extends over 15 amino acids.

This clone was detected once. The V and J genes are TRBV11-2 and TRBJ2-7; D ambiguous. Trimming stripped 6 bases from V and 4 bases from J, with 22 bases between. In germline, CDR1 is SGHAT, CDR2 FQNNGV. The length of the CDR3 is 16 residues. This CDR3 is CASRSRGASADYEQYF. CDR3 DNA sequence: TGTGCCAGCAGATCACGAGGAGCTTCGGCGGATTACGAGCAGTACTTC.

The chain links TRBV9 to TRBJ2-3; TRBD2 matches at 7 bases. CDR1 and CDR2 (germline): SGDLS, YYNGEE. The CDR3 runs to 16 residues. Trimming at V came to 4 bases and at J to 2 bases, leaving 10 bases not matched to a gene. The CDR3 DNA follows: TGTGCCAGCAGCTCGAGGGGAGGGAGGGCCACAGATACGCAGTATTTT. Its translation: CASSSRGGRATDTQYF.

The chain carries TRBV27 and TRBJ2-3; D is unclear. Per the germline V gene, CDR1 is MNHEY and CDR2 is SMNVEV (reference sequence). CDR3 size: 16 residues. Trimming removed 2 bases at V and 1 base at J, with 13 bases between. The CDR3 bases are TGTGCCAGCAGTTTACGTGGATTACACGGCACAGATACGCAGTATTTT. Translated, it gives CASSLRGLHGTDTQYF.

V gene TRBV18 combines with J gene TRBJ1-2; D is undetermined. V lost 2 bases, J lost 8 bases, and 18 bases lay in between. CDR3 length equals 15 residues. Germline values: CDR1 KGHSH, CDR2 LQKENI. The CDR3, as DNA: TGTGCCAGCTCACCATCACGGTCCTCCCACATGGGCTACACCTTC. Encoded protein: CASSPSRSSHMGYTF.

In regard to this clone: The same CDR3 also results from other DNA sequences found in this sample. This rearrangement joins TRBV5-5 to TRBJ2-7; TRBD1 matches 7 bases. CDR1 SGHKS and CDR2 YYEKEE come from the germline V gene (reference sequence). This CDR3 comprises 12 residues. The ends lost 3 bases at V and 3 bases at J; junction bases unmatched: 0. This chain's CDR3 is CASSWTGYEQYF. The CDR3 DNA reads TGTGCCAGCAGCTGGACAGGCTACGAGCAGTACTTC.

V and J are TRBV4-3 and TRBJ2-5, with D perhaps matching TRBD1 (6 bases). CDR1 is LGHNA and CDR2 is YSLEER in the germline V gene. V was pared by 0 bases and J by 5 bases, with 13 bases between. This CDR3 has 15 residues. CDR3 DNA sequence: TGCGCCAGCAGCCAAGAAGTATACACAGGGGAGACCCAGTACTTC. This sequence encodes CASSQEVYTGETQYF.

CDR3 amino acids: CASSQDVTRSTDTQYF. Written as DNA, the CDR3 is TGCGCCAGCAGCCAAGATGTCACCCGAAGCACAGATACGCAGTATTTT. This chain joins TRBV4-1 and TRBJ2-3; D gene unclear. This CDR3 is 16 amino acids long. Trimming took 0 bases from V and 0 from J, leaving 10 bases between them. CDR1 and CDR2 from the germline V gene are MGHRA and YSYEKL.

This rearrangement joins TRBV9 to TRBJ2-4, with 9 bases lining up with TRBD1. The CDR3 is 13 amino acids. Germline trimming cut 3 bases from V and 9 bases from J; bases unmatched to any gene: 4. The V gene's germline CDR1 is SGDLS and CDR2 YYNGEE. CDR3 DNA: TGTGCCAGCAGCGATGGGACAGGGATCATTCAGTACTTC. It yields the protein CASSDGTGIIQYF.